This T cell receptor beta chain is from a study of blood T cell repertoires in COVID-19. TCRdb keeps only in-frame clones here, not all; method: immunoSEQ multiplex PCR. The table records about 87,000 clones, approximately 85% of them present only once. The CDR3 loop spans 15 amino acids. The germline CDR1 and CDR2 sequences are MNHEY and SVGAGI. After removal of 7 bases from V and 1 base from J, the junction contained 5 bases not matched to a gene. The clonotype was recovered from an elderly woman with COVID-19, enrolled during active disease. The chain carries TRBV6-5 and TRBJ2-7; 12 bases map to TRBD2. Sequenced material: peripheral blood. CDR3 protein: CASMKLAGGSYEQYF. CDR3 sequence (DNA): TGTGCCAGCATGAAACTAGCGGGAGGTTCCTACGAGCAGTACTTC.